A selection of T cell receptor beta chains follows, all from one sample in a study of spatial heterogeneity in lung cancer. TCRdb itself ran the 5' RACE reads through MiXCR, one entry per CDR3 protein. The data hold more than 75,000 distinct CDR3 sequences, with roughly 13% observed a single time. The source was PBMCs, collected at surgery. Receptor source: a male donor with early-stage non-small cell lung cancer. Both conserved end residues are part of each CDR3. D genes are given only for firm matches. Rows give clone size only sometimes, using once, few, many, or a class for an expanded clone.

TGTGCCAGCGCGAAGGCCGGCAATCAGCCCCAGCATTTT | CASAKAGNQPQHF | TRBV13 | - | TRBJ1-5 | many
TGTGCCAGCACCGGAAGCGGGACTGCCGACTACGAGCAGTACTTC | CASTGSGTADYEQYF | TRBV6-6 | TRBD2 | TRBJ2-7 | few
TGTGCCAGCGGCGACAGACGGTCACAAGAGACCCAGTACTTC | CASGDRRSQETQYF | TRBV7-2 | - | TRBJ2-5 | -
TGCGCCAGCAGCTTGGGTCGGGCCACCGCTGAGCAGTACTTC | CASSLGRATAEQYF | TRBV5-1 | - | TRBJ2-7 | -
TGTGCCAGCAGCCCCGACCCGGTGAGCACAGATACGCAGTATTTT | CASSPDPVSTDTQYF | TRBV3-1 | - | TRBJ2-3 | few
TGCAGTGCTAGAGATTCAGGTCAGCCCCAGCATTTT | CSARDSGQPQHF | TRBV20-1 | - | TRBJ1-5 | -
TGTGCCAGCAGTGGACAGGGGGCGGAGGAGACCCAGTACTTC | CASSGQGAEETQYF | TRBV6-1 | TRBD1 | TRBJ2-5 | -
TGTGCCAGCAGCTCCCCTAAGCAGTACTTC | CASSSPKQYF | TRBV7-6 | - | TRBJ2-7 | -
TGTGCCAGCAGAGACGATCCGGGACAGGGGACCGGGGAGCTGTTTTTT | CASRDDPGQGTGELFF | TRBV27 | TRBD1 | TRBJ2-2 | few
TGTGCCAGCAGGTCCGGGACAGAAGTCTACGAGCAGTACTTC | CASRSGTEVYEQYF | TRBV28 | TRBD1 | TRBJ2-7 | -
TGTGCCAGCAGCAGACCGGGACAGGGAAGCACCTATGGCTACACCTTC | CASSRPGQGSTYGYTF | TRBV3-1 | TRBD1 | TRBJ1-2 | -
TGCGCCAGCAGCCTGGACAGGGGGTGGTCCTACGAGCAGTACTTC | CASSLDRGWSYEQYF | TRBV5-1 | TRBD1 | TRBJ2-7 | few
TGTGCCAGCCGCCGGGACAGCAACACAGATACGCAGTATTTT | CASRRDSNTDTQYF | TRBV6-6 | TRBD1 | TRBJ2-3 | many
TGCAGTGCTCCAGGACAAAGTGGCACAGATACGCAGTATTTT | CSAPGQSGTDTQYF | TRBV20-1 | - | TRBJ2-3 | few
TGTGCCAGCAGTCTAGAGACAGGGAGCAACACTGAAGCTTTCTTT | CASSLETGSNTEAFF | TRBV6-1 | TRBD1 | TRBJ1-1 | many